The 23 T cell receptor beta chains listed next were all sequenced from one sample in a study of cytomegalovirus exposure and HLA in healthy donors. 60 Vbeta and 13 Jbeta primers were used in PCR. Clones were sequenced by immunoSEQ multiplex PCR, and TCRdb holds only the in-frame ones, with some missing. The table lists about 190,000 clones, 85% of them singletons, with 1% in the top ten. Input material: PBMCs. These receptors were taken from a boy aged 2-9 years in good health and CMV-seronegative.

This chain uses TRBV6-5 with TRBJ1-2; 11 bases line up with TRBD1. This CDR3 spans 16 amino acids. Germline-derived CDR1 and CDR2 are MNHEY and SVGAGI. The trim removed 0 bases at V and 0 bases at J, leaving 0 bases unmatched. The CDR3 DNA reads TGTGCCAGCAGTTACTCGGGACAGGGGGCTAACTATGGCTACACCTTC. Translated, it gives CASSYSGQGANYGYTF.

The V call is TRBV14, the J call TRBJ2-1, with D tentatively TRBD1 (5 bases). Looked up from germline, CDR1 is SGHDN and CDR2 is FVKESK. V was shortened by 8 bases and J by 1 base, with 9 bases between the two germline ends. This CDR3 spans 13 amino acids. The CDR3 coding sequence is TGTGCCAGCGGGGCAAGGTCCTACAATGAGCAGTTCTTC. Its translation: CASGARSYNEQFF.

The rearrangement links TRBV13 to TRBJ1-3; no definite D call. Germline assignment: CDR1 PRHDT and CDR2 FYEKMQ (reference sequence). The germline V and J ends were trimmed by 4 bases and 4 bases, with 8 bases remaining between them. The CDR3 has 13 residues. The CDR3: CASSWSEGNTIYF. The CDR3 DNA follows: TGTGCCAGCAGCTGGTCCGAGGGAAACACCATATATTTT.

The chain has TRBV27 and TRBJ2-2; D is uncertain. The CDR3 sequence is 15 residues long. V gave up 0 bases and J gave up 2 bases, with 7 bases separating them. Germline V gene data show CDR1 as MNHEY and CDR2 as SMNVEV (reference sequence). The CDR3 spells CASSLSHTNTGELFF. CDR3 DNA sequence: TGTGCCAGCAGTTTATCACACACAAACACCGGGGAGCTGTTTTTT.

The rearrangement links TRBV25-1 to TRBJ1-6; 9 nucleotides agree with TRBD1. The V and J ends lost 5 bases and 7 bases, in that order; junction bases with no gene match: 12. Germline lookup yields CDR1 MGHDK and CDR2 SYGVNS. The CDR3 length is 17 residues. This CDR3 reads CASSQGQGPRSNSPLHF. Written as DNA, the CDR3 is TGTGCCAGCAGTCAAGGACAGGGGCCCCGCTCGAATTCACCCCTCCACTTT. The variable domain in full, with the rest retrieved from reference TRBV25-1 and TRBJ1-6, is EADIYQTPRYLVIGTGKKITLECSQTMGHDKMYWYQQDPGMELHLIHYSYGVNSTEKGDLSSESTVSRIRTEHFPLTLESARPSHTSQYLCASSQGQGPRSNSPLHFGNGTRLTVT.

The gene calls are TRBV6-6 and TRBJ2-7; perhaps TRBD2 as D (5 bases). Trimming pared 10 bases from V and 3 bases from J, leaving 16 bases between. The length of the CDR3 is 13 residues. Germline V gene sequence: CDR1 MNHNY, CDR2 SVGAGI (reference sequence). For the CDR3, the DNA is TGTGCCACGTCCCGCGGGTCGCTCTACGAGCAGTACGTC. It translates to CATSRGSLYEQYV.

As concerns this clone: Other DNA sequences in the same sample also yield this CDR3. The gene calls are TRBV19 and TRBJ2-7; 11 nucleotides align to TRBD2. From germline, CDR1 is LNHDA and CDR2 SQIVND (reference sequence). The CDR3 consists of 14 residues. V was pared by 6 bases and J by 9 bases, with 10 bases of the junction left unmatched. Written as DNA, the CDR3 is TGTGCCAGTAGCGCACTAGCGGGAGAAGGAGGGCAGTACTTC. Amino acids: CASSALAGEGGQYF.

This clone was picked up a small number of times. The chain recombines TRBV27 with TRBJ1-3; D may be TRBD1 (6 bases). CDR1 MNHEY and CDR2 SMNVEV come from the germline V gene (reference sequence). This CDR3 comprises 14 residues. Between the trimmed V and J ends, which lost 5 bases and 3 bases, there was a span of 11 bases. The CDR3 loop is CASSPRGGGNTIYF. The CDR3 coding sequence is TGTGCCAGCAGTCCCCGAGGGGGTGGAAACACCATATATTTT.

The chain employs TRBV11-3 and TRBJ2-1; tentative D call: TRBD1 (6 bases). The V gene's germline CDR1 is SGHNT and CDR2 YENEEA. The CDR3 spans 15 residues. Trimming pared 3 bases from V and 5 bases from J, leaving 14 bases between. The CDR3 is CASSFQGTPNNEQFF. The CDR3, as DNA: TGTGCCAGCAGCTTTCAGGGGACCCCCAACAATGAGCAGTTCTTC.

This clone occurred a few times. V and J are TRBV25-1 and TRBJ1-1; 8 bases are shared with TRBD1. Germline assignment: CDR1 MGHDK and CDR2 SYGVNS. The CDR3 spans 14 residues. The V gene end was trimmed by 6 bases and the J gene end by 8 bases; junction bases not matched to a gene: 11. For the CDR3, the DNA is TGTGCCAGCAGAGAGATAGGAGACAGGGGAGAAGCTTTCTTT. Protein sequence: CASREIGDRGEAFF.

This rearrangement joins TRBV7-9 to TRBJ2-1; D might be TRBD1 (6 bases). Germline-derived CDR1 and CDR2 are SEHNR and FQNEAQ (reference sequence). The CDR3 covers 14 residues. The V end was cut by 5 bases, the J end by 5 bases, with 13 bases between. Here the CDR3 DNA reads TGTGCCAGCAGCCGACAAGGACAGAACAATGAGCAGTTCTTC. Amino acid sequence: CASSRQGQNNEQFF. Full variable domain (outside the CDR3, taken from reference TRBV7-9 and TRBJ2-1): DTGVSQNPRHKITKRGQNVTFRCDPISEHNRLYWYRQTLGQGPEFLTYFQNEAQLEKSRLLSDRFSAERPKGSFSTLEIQRTEQGDSAMYLCASSRQGQNNEQFFGPGTRLTVL.

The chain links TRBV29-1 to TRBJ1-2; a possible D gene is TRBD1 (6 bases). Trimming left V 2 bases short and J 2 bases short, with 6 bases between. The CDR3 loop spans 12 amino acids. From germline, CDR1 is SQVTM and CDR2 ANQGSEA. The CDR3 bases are TGCAGCGTTGAACAGGGGAACTATGGCTACACCTTC. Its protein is CSVEQGNYGYTF.

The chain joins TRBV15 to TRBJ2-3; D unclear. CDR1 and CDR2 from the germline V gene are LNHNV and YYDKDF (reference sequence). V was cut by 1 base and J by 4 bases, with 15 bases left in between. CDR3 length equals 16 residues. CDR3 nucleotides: TGTGCCACCAGCAGAGCTATCATCGGTGAATCAGATACGCAGTATTTT. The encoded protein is CATSRAIIGESDTQYF.

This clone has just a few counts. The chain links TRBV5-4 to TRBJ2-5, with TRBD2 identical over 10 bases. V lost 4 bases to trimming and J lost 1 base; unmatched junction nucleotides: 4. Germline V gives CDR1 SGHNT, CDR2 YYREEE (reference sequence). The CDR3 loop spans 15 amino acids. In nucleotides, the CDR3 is TGTGCCAGCAGCCCAGCGGGGGGGCCCCAAGAGACCCAGTACTTC. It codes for CASSPAGGPQETQYF.

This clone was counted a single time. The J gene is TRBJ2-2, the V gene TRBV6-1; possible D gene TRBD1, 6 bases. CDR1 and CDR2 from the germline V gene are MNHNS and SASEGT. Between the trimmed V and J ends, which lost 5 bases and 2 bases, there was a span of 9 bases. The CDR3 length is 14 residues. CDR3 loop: CASSLDSNTGELFF. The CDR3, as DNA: TGTGCCAGCAGTCTGGACAGCAACACCGGGGAGCTGTTTTTT.

CDR3 protein: CASSSTSVETQYF. CDR3 DNA: TGTGCCAGCAGCTCTACTAGCGTGGAGACCCAGTACTTC. The J gene is TRBJ2-5, the V gene TRBV5-5; TRBD2 aligns across 7 bases. This CDR3 contains 13 residues. The J segment lost 5 bases and the V segment lost 3 bases, leaving 4 bases of the junction unmatched. Germline assignment: CDR1 SGHKS and CDR2 YYEKEE (reference sequence).

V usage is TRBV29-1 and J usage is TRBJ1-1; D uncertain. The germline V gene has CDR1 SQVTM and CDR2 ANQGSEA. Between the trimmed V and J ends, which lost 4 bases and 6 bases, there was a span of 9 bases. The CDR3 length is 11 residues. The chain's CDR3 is CSVASPAEAFF. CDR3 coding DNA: TGCAGCGTTGCTTCCCCCGCTGAAGCTTTCTTT.

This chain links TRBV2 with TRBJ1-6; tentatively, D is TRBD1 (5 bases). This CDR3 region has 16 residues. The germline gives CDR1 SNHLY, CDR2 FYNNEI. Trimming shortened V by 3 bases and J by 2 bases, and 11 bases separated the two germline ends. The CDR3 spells CASSEGGITYNSPLHF. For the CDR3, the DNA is TGTGCCAGCAGTGAGGGGGGAATCACCTATAATTCACCCCTCCACTTT.

The CDR3: CASSRRENYGYTF. CDR3 in DNA: TGTGCCAGCAGTAGAAGGGAGAACTATGGCTACACCTTC. The chain carries TRBV25-1 and TRBJ1-2; no clear D. Germline loops: CDR1 MGHDK, CDR2 SYGVNS. The V gene lost 5 bases and the J gene lost 2 bases, with 9 bases spanning the gap. The CDR3 covers 13 residues.

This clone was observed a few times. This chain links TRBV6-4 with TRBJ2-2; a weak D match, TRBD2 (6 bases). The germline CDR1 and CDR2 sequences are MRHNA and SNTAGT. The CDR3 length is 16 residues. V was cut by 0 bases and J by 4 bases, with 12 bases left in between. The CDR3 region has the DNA TGTGCCAGCAGTGACTCGAGGGACTCCACCACCGGGGAGCTGTTTTTT. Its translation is CASSDSRDSTTGELFF.

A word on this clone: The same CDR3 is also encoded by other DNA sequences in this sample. The CDR3 region is CASSPGLSYEQYF. The CDR3 nucleotides are TGTGCCAGTAGCCCCGGACTTTCCTACGAGCAGTACTTC. The chain uses TRBV19 and TRBJ2-7, with D maybe TRBD2 (5 bases). Trimming stripped 6 bases from V and 1 base from J, with 10 bases between. The CDR3 covers 13 residues. Germline CDR1 LNHDA, CDR2 SQIVND (reference sequence).

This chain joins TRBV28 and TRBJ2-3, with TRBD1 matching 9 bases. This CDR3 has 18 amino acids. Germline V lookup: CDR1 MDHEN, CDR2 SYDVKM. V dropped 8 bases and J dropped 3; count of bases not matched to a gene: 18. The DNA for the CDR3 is TGTGCCAGCGGATTCCCCTCTCCGGGACAGGGCCTGACAGATACGCAGTATTTT. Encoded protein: CASGFPSPGQGLTDTQYF.

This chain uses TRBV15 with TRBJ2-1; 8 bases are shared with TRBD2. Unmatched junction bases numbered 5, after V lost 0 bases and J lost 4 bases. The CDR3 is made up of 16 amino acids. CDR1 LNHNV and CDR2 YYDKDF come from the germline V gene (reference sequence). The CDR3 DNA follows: TGTGCCACCAGCAGAGATACTAGCGGCCTGTACAATGAGCAGTTCTTC. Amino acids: CATSRDTSGLYNEQFF.